This T cell receptor (beta chain) emerged from a study of blood T cell repertoires in COVID-19 (TCRdb year 2020). In terms of the full investigation: Collaborator samples came from the United States, Italy and Spain and covered acute and convalescent phases of COVID-19. The prospective study material was composed of cDNA or gDNA derived from T cells, B-cell-depleted T cells, or PBMCs. The dataset comprised deeply sampled blood TCRbeta repertoires from subjects exposed to, actively infected with, or recovered from COVID-19. A freely available public database, intended as a resource for researchers studying the immune response to SARS-CoV-2, is where the repertoires were released. Samples were obtained from the ongoing ImmuneRACE study (first 160 participants) and from roughly 1,300 subjects provided by 6 global collaborators. The sample metadata nearly always contained a de-identified subject ID, COVID-19 status, age in years and sex. HLA class I and class II types, where available, came from metadata supplied by the sample provider rather than from assay-based typing. The paper's findings and limits, for the study overall: The amount of clinical and demographic metadata varied by source and participant and was provided uncurated.

This clone was seen a few times. Its cognate antigen has yet to be identified. Base qualities are not at hand, and no much larger clone is one base apart. The CDR3 runs 15 amino acids, cysteine and phenylalanine included. Only the CDR3 DNA stays, 45 bases, in frame from base 1. V drops 5 bases and J drops 6 bases, leaving 17 bases in between. According to the germline V gene, CDR1 reads SGHTA and CDR2 reads FQGNSA. The immunoSEQ Assay, a bias-controlled multiplex PCR, was used to amplify TCRbeta CDR3 regions from genomic DNA. The paper's data handling went like this. The number of nucleated cells in each sample was estimated from the amplification of reference gene primers within the assay. Sequence reads were collapsed and filtered to measure the absolute abundance of every unique TCRbeta CDR3 rearrangement. For each sample, productive Simpson clonality was calculated as the square root of Simpson's diversity index across productive rearrangements. TCRdb re-hosts the immuneACCESS table, in-frame sequences only. Its copies lack some clones; in the studies checked, an unresolved V gene accounts for under half of them, and the cause for the rest is not known. V, J and clone size were drawn from that table, and D and trimming were deduced from the DNA. This sample has under 150,000 clones in its table, and roughly 81% of those were observed once. Roughly 9% of the sample rests with the top ten.

Whole blood was collected in K2EDTA tubes by collaborating institutions according to the institutions' own protocols. For TCRbeta analysis, collaborator samples were shipped as frozen whole blood, as isolated PBMCs, or as DNA extracted from either sample type. The sample taken for sequencing was peripheral blood. The chain is made from TRBV7-2 and TRBJ2-1, with TRBD1 perhaps the D gene, on 5 matching bases. This clonotype originated in a woman between 45 and 60 years old with active or convalescent COVID-19. The nucleotides are TGTGCCAGCAGCAAGAGACAGAGGCAGGCCAATGAGCAGTTCTTC. Translation gives CASSKRQRQANEQFF. The reference TRBV7-2 and TRBJ2-1 proteins fill in what lies around the CDR3, so the full variable domain reads GAGVSQSPSNKVTEKGKDVELRCDPISGHTALYWYRQSLGQGLEFLIYFQGNSAPDKSGLPSDRFSAERTGGSVSTLTIQRTQQEDSAVYLCASSKRQRQANEQFFGPGTRLTVL.